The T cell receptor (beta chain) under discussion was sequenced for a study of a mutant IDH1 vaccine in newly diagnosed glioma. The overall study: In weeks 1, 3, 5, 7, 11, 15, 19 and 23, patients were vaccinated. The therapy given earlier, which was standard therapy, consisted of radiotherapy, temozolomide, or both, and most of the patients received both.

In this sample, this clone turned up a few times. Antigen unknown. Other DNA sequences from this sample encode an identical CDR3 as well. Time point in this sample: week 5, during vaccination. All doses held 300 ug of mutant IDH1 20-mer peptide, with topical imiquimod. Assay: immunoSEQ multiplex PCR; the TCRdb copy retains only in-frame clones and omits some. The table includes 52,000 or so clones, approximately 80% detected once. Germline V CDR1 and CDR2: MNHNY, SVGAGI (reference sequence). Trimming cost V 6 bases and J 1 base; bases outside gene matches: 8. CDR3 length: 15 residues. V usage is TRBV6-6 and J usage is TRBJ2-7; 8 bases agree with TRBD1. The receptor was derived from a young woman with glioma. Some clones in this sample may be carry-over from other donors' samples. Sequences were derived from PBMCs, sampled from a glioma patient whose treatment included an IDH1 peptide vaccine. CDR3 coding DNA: TGTGCCAGCAGCCGAGACAGGGGCTCTTCCTACGAGCAGTACTTC. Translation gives CASSRDRGSSYEQYF.